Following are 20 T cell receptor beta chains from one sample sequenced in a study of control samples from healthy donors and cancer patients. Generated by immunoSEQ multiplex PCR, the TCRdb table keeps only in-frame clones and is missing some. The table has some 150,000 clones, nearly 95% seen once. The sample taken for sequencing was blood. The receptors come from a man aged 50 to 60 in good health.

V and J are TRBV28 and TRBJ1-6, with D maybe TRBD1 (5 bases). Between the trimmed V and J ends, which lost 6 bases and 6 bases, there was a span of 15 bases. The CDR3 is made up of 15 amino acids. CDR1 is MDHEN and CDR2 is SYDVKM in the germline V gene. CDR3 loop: CASSGRGRINSPLHF. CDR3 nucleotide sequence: TGTGCCAGCAGCGGGAGGGGTAGAATTAATTCACCCCTCCACTTT.

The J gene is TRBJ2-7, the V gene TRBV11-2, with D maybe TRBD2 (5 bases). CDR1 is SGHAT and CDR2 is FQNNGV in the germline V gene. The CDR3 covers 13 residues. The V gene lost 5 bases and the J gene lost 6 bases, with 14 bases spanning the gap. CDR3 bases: TGTGCCAGCAGCCAAACCACGGGGTCCGAGCAGTACTTC. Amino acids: CASSQTTGSEQYF.

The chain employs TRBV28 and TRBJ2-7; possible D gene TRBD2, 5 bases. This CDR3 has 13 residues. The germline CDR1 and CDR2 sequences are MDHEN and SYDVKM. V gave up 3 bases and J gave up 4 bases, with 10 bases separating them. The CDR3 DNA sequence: TGTGCCAGCAGTTTGAGGGTGGAATACGAGCAGTACTTC. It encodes CASSLRVEYEQYF.

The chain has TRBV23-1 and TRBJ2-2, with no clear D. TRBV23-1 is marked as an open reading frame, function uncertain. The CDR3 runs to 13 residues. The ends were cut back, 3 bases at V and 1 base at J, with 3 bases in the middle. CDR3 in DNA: TGCGCCAGCAGTCATTTGAACACCGGGGAGCTGTTTTTT. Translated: CASSHLNTGELFF.

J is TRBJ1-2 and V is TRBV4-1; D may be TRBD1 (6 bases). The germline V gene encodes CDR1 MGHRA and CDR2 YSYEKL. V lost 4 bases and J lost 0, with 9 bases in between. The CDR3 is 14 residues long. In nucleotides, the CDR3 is TGCGCCAGCAGCCGGGACACAACTAACTATGGCTACACCTTC. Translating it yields CASSRDTTNYGYTF.

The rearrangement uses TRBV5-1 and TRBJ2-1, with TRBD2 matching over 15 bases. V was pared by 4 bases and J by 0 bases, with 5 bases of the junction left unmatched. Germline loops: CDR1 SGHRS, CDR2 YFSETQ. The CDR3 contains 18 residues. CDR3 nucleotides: TGCGCCAGCAGCCCAGGGACTAGCGGGGGGTACTCCTACAATGAGCAGTTCTTC. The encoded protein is CASSPGTSGGYSYNEQFF.

The CDR3 reads CASSRGLTSLTEETQYF. The CDR3 DNA follows: TGTGCCAGCAGTAGAGGGCTAACTAGCTTGACTGAAGAGACCCAGTACTTC. This chain joins TRBV6-2 or TRBV6-3 and TRBJ2-5; D may be TRBD2 (6 bases). Trimming left V 5 bases short and J 3 bases short, with 22 bases between. From germline, CDR1 is MNHEY and CDR2 SVGEGT. The CDR3 runs to 17 residues.

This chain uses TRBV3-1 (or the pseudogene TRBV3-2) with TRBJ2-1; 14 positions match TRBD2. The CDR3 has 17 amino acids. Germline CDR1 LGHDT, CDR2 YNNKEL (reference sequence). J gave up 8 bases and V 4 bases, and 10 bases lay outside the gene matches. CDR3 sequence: CASSRRLAGGLHDEQFF. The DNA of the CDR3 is TGTGCCAGCAGCCGACGACTAGCGGGAGGGCTCCACGATGAGCAGTTCTTC.

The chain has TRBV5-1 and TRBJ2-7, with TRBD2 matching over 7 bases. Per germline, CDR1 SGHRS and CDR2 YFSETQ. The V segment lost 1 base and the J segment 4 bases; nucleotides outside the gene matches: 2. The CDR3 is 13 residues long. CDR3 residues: CASSLREEYEQYF. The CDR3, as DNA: TGCGCCAGCAGCTTGCGGGAGGAGTACGAGCAGTACTTC.

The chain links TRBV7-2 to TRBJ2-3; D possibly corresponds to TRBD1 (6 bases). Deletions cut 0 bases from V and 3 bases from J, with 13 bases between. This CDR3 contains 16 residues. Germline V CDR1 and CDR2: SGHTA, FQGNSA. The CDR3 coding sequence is TGTGCCAGCAGCTTAGCGCCAGGGGTGAGAACAGATACGCAGTATTTT. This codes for CASSLAPGVRTDTQYF.

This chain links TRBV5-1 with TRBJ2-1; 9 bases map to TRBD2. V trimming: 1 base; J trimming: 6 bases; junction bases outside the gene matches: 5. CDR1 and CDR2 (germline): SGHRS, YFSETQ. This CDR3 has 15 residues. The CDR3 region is CASSLIAGAFNEQFF. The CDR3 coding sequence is TGCGCCAGCAGCTTGATAGCGGGAGCGTTCAATGAGCAGTTCTTC.

Here the CDR3 DNA reads TGCGCCAGCAGCCAAGTTGTGGTAGCGGGCACAGATACGCAGTATTTT. Protein sequence: CASSQVVVAGTDTQYF. The chain uses TRBV4-1 and TRBJ2-3; TRBD2 might be the D (6 bases). V was clipped by 1 base and J by 1 base, with 12 bases between them. The CDR3 is made up of 16 amino acids. Germline CDR1 MGHRA, CDR2 YSYEKL.

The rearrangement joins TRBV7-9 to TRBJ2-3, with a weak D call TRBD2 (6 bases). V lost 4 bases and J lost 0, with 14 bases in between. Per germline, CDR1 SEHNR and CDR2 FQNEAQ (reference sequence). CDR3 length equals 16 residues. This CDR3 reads CASSSSLATSTDTQYF. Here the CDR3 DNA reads TGTGCCAGCAGCTCCAGTCTAGCGACTAGCACAGATACGCAGTATTTT.

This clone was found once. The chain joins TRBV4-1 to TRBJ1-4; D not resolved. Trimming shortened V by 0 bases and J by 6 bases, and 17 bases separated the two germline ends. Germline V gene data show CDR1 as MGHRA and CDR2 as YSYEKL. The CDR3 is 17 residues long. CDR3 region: CASSQEGWYGEDEKLFF. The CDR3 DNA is TGCGCCAGCAGCCAAGAGGGCTGGTACGGGGAGGATGAAAAACTGTTTTTT.

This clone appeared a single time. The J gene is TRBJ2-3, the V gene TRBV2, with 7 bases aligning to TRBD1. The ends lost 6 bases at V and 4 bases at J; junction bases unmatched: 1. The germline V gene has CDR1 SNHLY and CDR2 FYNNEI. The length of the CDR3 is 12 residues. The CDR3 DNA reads TGTGCCAGCAGCCAGGGGGCAGATACGCAGTATTTT. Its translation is CASSQGADTQYF.

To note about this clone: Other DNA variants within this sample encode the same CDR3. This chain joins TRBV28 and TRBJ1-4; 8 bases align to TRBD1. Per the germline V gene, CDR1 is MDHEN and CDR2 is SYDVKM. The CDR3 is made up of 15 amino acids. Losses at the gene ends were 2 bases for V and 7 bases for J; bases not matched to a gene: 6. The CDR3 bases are TGTGCCAGCAGTTTAATCGGACAGGGCGGTGAAAAACTGTTTTTT. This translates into CASSLIGQGGEKLFF.

CDR3 region: CRARRGDSNQPQHF. In nucleotides, the CDR3 is TGCAGGGCTCGCAGGGGAGATAGCAATCAGCCCCAGCATTTT. This chain links TRBV29-1 with TRBJ1-5; tentatively, D is TRBD1 (6 bases). The CDR3 is made up of 14 amino acids. Germline values: CDR1 SQVTM, CDR2 ANQGSEA. Variable domain in full (rest from reference TRBV29-1 and TRBJ1-5): SAVISQKPSRDICQRGTSLTIQCQVDSQVTMMFWYRQQPGQSLTLIATANQGSEATYESGFVIDKFPISRPNLTFSTLTVSNMSPEDSSIYLCRARRGDSNQPQHFGDGTRLSIL.

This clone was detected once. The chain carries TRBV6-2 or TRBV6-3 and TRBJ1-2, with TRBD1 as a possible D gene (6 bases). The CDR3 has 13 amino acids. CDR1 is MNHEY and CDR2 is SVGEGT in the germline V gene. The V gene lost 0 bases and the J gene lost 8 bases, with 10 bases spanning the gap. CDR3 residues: CASSYSEGGGYTF. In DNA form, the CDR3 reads TGTGCCAGCAGTTACTCAGAAGGGGGAGGCTACACCTTC.

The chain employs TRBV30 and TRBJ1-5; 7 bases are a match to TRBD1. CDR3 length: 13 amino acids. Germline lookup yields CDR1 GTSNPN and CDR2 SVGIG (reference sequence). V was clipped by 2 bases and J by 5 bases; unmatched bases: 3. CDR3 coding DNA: TGTGCCTGGAGTAGACAGGGATATCAGCCCCAGCATTTT. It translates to CAWSRQGYQPQHF. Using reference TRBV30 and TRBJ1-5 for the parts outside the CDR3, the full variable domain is SQTIHQWPATLVQPVGSPLSLECTVEGTSNPNLYWYRQAAGRGLQLLFYSVGIGQISSEVPQNLSASRPQDRQFILSSKKLLLSDSGFYLCAWSRQGYQPQHFGDGTRLSIL.

The CDR3 region has the DNA TGTGCCAGCAGCTTAGACCTATCGGGGGGCTACACCTTC. Its protein is CASSLDLSGGYTF. The rearrangement joins TRBV11-2 to TRBJ1-2; no definite D call. The V end lost 0 bases, the J end lost 8 bases, and 10 bases lay between the germline ends. This CDR3 spans 13 amino acids. Germline assignment: CDR1 SGHAT and CDR2 FQNNGV.